These T cell receptor beta chains were read from a single sample in a study of cytomegalovirus exposure and HLA in healthy donors. Using immunoSEQ multiplex PCR, the repertoire was profiled, and TCRdb retains in-frame clones only, with some absent. The sample lists 120,000 to 150,000 clones; around 88% were seen once. Sequencing input: PBMCs. The receptors were gathered from a woman aged 18-29 years in good health and CMV-seropositive. The CDR3 runs from the conserved cysteine through the conserved F or W. The D gene is left open where the match is weak. Clone size is shown for a subset of rows, as once, few, many or a class of expanded clone.

CASSLFTSGANNEQFF | TGTGCCAGCAGTTTATTTACTAGCGGGGCAAACAATGAGCAGTTCTTC | TRBD2 | - | TRBJ2-1 | TRBV28
CASSVGDAAGNTIYF | TGTGCCAGCAGCGTGGGAGATGCGGCAGGAAACACCATATATTTT | - | - | TRBJ1-3 | TRBV9
CASSIRGVYGLGTDTQYF | TGTGCCAGTAGTATAAGAGGTGTATATGGTCTAGGCACAGATACGCAGTATTTT | - | - | TRBJ2-3 | TRBV19
CAWSVPLTDYNSPLHF | TGTGCCTGGAGTGTCCCGCTGACAGACTATAATTCACCCCTCCACTTT | - | once | TRBJ1-6 | TRBV30
CASSLLAVNTGELFF | TGCGCCAGCAGCTTGCTAGCGGTGAACACCGGGGAGCTGTTTTTT | TRBD2 | - | TRBJ2-2 | TRBV5-1
CASSYSLAGVTGELFF | TGTGCCAGCAGTTACTCTCTAGCGGGAGTCACCGGGGAGCTGTTTTTT | TRBD2 | - | TRBJ2-2 | TRBV6-5
CASSRGSGTGGPETQYF | TGTGCCAGCAGCCGAGGGTCTGGGACAGGGGGCCCTGAGACCCAGTACTTC | TRBD1 | - | TRBJ2-5 | TRBV5-8
CASSRQGIGSPLHF | TGTGCCAGCAGCCGACAGGGGATTGGTTCACCCCTCCACTTT | TRBD1 | - | TRBJ1-6 | TRBV5-5
CASSSRNRAFSGANVLTF | TGTGCCAGCAGCTCAAGGAACAGGGCCTTCTCTGGGGCCAACGTCCTGACTTTC | - | - | TRBJ2-6 | TRBV5-4
CASSVGGAGELFF | TGTGCCAGCAGTGTTGGGGGCGCCGGGGAGCTGTTTTTT | - | - | TRBJ2-2 | TRBV25-1
CANSGLADTGELFF | TGTGCCAACTCGGGACTAGCTGACACCGGGGAGCTGTTTTTT | TRBD2 | - | TRBJ2-2 | TRBV6-1
CASTTGGPTDTQYF | TGCGCCAGCACCACCGGGGGGCCAACAGATACGCAGTATTTT | - | once | TRBJ2-3 | TRBV5-1
CASSSTSGNTGELFF | TGTGCTAGCAGCTCGACTAGCGGGAACACCGGGGAGCTGTTTTTT | TRBD2 | - | TRBJ2-2 | TRBV7-7
CASSFEGVPTYEQYF | TGTGCCAGCAGTTTTGAGGGGGTCCCAACCTACGAGCAGTACTTC | - | once | TRBJ2-7 | TRBV27
CASFSIRTANYGYTF | TGTGCCAGCTTCTCAATTAGGACAGCTAACTATGGCTACACCTTC | - | - | TRBJ1-2 | TRBV11-2